The 23 T cell receptor beta chains listed next were all sequenced from one sample in a study of identical twins. A single record per CDR3 protein comes from TCRdb applying MiXCR to the 5' RACE reads. The table has hundreds of thousands of distinct CDR3 sequences, 7.1% seen once. The same specimen was also included in a second study, on yellow fever vaccine responses in identical twins.

Material: PBMCs. The receptors here all came from a woman aged 18-29 years in good health.

This clonotype was recorded many times. The chain combines TRBV6-1 with TRBJ2-7; the match to TRBD2 covers 7 bases. In germline, CDR1 is MNHNS, CDR2 SASEGT. The ends lost 5 bases at V and 0 bases at J; junction bases unmatched: 7. The CDR3 contains 15 residues. The CDR3, as DNA: TGTGCCAGCAGTACCACAGCGGGAAGCTCCTACGAGCAGTACTTC. Its translation is CASSTTAGSSYEQYF.

V usage is TRBV4-2 and J usage is TRBJ2-3; TRBD2 matches at 10 bases. J lost 2 bases, V lost 3 bases, and 5 bases had no gene match. The CDR3 runs to 16 residues. Germline CDR1 LGHNA, CDR2 YNFKEQ. CDR3 bases: TGTGCCAGCAGCCAGCTAGCGGGGGCTAACACAGATACGCAGTATTTT. It codes for CASSQLAGANTDTQYF.

In this sample, this clonotype turned up many times. Here the CDR3 reads CASSPKRGGLETQYF. CDR3 DNA: TGTGCCAGCAGCCCGAAGCGGGGGGGCTTGGAGACCCAGTACTTC. The chain combines TRBV4-2 with TRBJ2-5; 10 bases align to TRBD2. The junction had 7 bases not matched to a gene; V was cut back by 4 bases and J by 5 bases. This CDR3 comprises 15 residues. Germline CDR1 reads LGHNA; CDR2 reads YNFKEQ.

CDR3 region: CASSKGEGGELFF. DNA of the CDR3: TGTGCCAGCAGCAAGGGCGAAGGCGGGGAGCTGTTTTTT. The genes are TRBV7-2 and TRBJ2-2; D ambiguous. Trimming stripped 5 bases from V and 7 bases from J, with 11 bases between. This CDR3 is built from 13 residues. Per the germline V gene, CDR1 is SGHTA and CDR2 is FQGNSA.

In its sample, this clonotype was seen a few times. The chain joins TRBV7-9 to TRBJ2-5; D possibly corresponds to TRBD2 (6 bases). The V end lost 2 bases, the J end lost 4 bases, and 17 bases lay between the germline ends. Germline assignment: CDR1 SEHNR and CDR2 FQNEAQ (reference sequence). This CDR3 region has 16 residues. Here the CDR3 reads CASSLRELAGRETQYF. In nucleotides, the CDR3 is TGTGCCAGCAGCTTAAGGGAGCTTGCGGGGAGAGAGACCCAGTACTTC. Together with reference TRBV7-9 and TRBJ2-5, the CDR3 gives the full variable domain: DTGVSQNPRHKITKRGQNVTFRCDPISEHNRLYWYRQTLGQGPEFLTYFQNEAQLEKSRLLSDRFSAERPKGSFSTLEIQRTEQGDSAMYLCASSLRELAGRETQYFGPGTRLLVL.

This clonotype was observed a handful of times. The rearrangement uses TRBV12-3 or TRBV12-4 and TRBJ2-2; TRBD2 matches at 16 bases. V dropped 5 bases and J dropped 7; count of bases not matched to a gene: 7. The CDR3 extends over 17 amino acids. CDR3 nucleotide sequence: TGTGCCAGCAGTGCGGGACTAGCGGGAGGGCAGAGCGGGGAGCTGTTTTTT. It codes for CASSAGLAGGQSGELFF.

The chain links TRBV28 to TRBJ2-7; the match to TRBD1 covers 9 bases. V was pared by 2 bases and J by 4 bases, with 6 bases of the junction left unmatched. From germline, CDR1 is MDHEN and CDR2 SYDVKM. This CDR3 contains 15 residues. CDR3 in DNA: TGTGCCAGCAGTTTAGCGGGGACAGGGCTATACGAGCAGTACGTC. It encodes CASSLAGTGLYEQYV.

Ten or more counts support this clonotype. J is TRBJ1-1 and V is TRBV12-3 or TRBV12-4; D call uncertain. The CDR3 has 12 amino acids. V lost 5 bases to trimming and J lost 2 bases, with 6 bases between them. The CDR3 sequence: CASSEANTEAFF. The CDR3 bases are TGTGCCAGCAGTGAGGCCAACACTGAAGCTTTCTTT.

This clonotype was observed many times. CDR3 region: CSVETLAGYEQYF. CDR3 coding DNA: TGCAGCGTTGAAACACTAGCGGGTTACGAGCAGTACTTC. The gene calls are TRBV29-1 and TRBJ2-7; 9 bases are a match to TRBD2. The CDR3 length is 13 residues. V dropped 2 bases and J dropped 4; count of bases not matched to a gene: 3. Germline lookup yields CDR1 SQVTM and CDR2 ANQGSEA.

This clonotype was seen a handful of times. The V and J genes are TRBV5-1 and TRBJ2-7; the D gene is possibly TRBD2 (7 bases). V dropped 2 bases and J dropped 5 bases, with 14 bases sitting between them. Germline CDR1 and CDR2: SGHRS and YFSETQ. The length of the CDR3 is 14 residues. CDR3 protein: CASSLGGVSDEQYV. The CDR3 nucleotides are TGCGCCAGCAGCTTAGGGGGGGTAAGCGACGAGCAGTACGTC.

CDR3 amino acids: CASSFPRQATGELFF. The CDR3 DNA is TGCGCCAGCAGCTTTCCACGACAAGCAACCGGGGAGCTGTTTTTT. The chain links TRBV5-1 to TRBJ2-2; D ambiguous. V gave up 2 bases and J gave up 5 bases, with 13 bases separating them. Per the germline V gene, CDR1 is SGHRS and CDR2 is YFSETQ. The CDR3 extends over 15 amino acids.

This chain connects TRBV11-2 to TRBJ1-1; tentative D call: TRBD1 (5 bases). The CDR3 covers 15 residues. Germline assignment: CDR1 SGHAT and CDR2 FQNNGV. The V end was cut by 3 bases, the J end by 3 bases, with 14 bases between. This chain's CDR3 is CASSFRSGGDTEAFF. The CDR3 DNA follows: TGTGCCAGCAGCTTCCGTTCGGGAGGGGACACTGAAGCTTTCTTT.

The chain uses TRBV20-1 and TRBJ2-3; 9 bases agree with TRBD1. Looked up from germline, CDR1 is DFQATT and CDR2 is SNEGSKA (reference sequence). CDR3 size: 13 residues. J gave up 2 bases and V 7 bases, and 4 bases lay outside the gene matches. CDR3 in DNA: TGCAGTGGGACAGGGGACCACACAGATACGCAGTATTTT. Translated: CSGTGDHTDTQYF.

This clonotype was recorded many times. This sequence joins TRBV25-1 and TRBJ1-1; no reliable D call. Germline-derived CDR1 and CDR2 are MGHDK and SYGVNS. CDR3 length: 14 amino acids. V lost 3 bases and J lost 0, with 8 bases in between. The CDR3 protein is CASSERGLNTEAFF. CDR3 bases: TGTGCCAGCAGTGAGCGAGGGCTGAACACTGAAGCTTTCTTT.

This clonotype came up a few times. The V and J genes are TRBV28 and TRBJ2-6; D remains unclear. Per the germline V gene, CDR1 is MDHEN and CDR2 is SYDVKM. Trimming left V 8 bases short and J 2 bases short, with 10 bases between. This CDR3 region has 14 residues. This CDR3 is CASLTGAGANVLTF. Here the CDR3 DNA reads TGTGCCAGCCTTACGGGTGCTGGGGCCAACGTCCTGACTTTC.

This chain links TRBV6-2 or TRBV6-3 with TRBJ1-1; 7 bases align to TRBD1. CDR1 is MNHEY, CDR2 SVGEGT, per germline. V lost 1 base and J lost 1; bases outside the gene matches: 6. CDR3 length: 16 amino acids. The CDR3 spells CASSYLTGKRNTEAFF. The CDR3 DNA follows: TGTGCCAGCAGTTACTTGACAGGGAAGAGGAACACTGAAGCTTTCTTT.

This clonotype was counted many times. The V gene is TRBV9, the J gene TRBJ2-1, with 7 positions matching TRBD2. Germline assignment: CDR1 SGDLS and CDR2 YYNGEE. This CDR3 has 16 amino acids. The V and J ends lost 4 bases and 6 bases, in that order; junction bases with no gene match: 13. DNA of the CDR3: TGTGCCAGCAGCCCCCGTGCGCGGGAGATGCGCAATGAGCAGTTCTTC. Protein: CASSPRAREMRNEQFF. The complete variable domain, with remaining parts taken from reference TRBV9 and TRBJ2-1, reads DSGVTQTPKHLITATGQRVTLRCSPRSGDLSVYWYQQSLDQGLQFLIQYYNGEERAKGNILERFSAQQFPDLHSELNLSSLELGDSALYFCASSPRAREMRNEQFFGPGTRLTVL.

V gene TRBV20-1 combines with J gene TRBJ2-2; unclear D gene. The CDR3 extends over 13 amino acids. V was cut by 6 bases and J by 4 bases, with 12 bases left in between. Germline loops: CDR1 DFQATT, CDR2 SNEGSKA (reference sequence). The CDR3 loop is CSAPRSGTGELFF. For the CDR3, the DNA is TGCAGTGCCCCCCGGTCGGGCACCGGGGAGCTGTTTTTT.

A remark on this clonotype: At one boundary the junction diverges from the germline segment, which might be a read error. Here the CDR3 DNA reads TGTGCCAGCAGTGTAGCGGGGGGGAAGGTACAAGAGACCCAGTACTTC. It specifies CASSVAGGKVQETQYF. This sequence joins TRBV12-3 or TRBV12-4 and TRBJ2-5; 11 nucleotides match TRBD2. The CDR3 has 16 amino acids.

This clonotype was observed a handful of times. This chain links TRBV6-1 with TRBJ1-2; 11 positions agree with TRBD1. The germline V gene has CDR1 MNHNS and CDR2 SASEGT. The CDR3 loop spans 15 amino acids. Losses at the gene ends were 5 bases for V and 0 bases for J; bases not matched to a gene: 2. Written as DNA, the CDR3 is TGTGCCAGCAGTAGGGACAGGGGGGCTAACTATGGCTACACCTTC. Translation gives CASSRDRGANYGYTF.

This clonotype was seen repeatedly, ten times or more. V usage is TRBV5-6 and J usage is TRBJ1-1; D is unclear. Per the germline V gene, CDR1 is SGHDT and CDR2 is YYEEEE. V was clipped by 4 bases and J by 0 bases, with 10 bases between them. The CDR3 loop spans 14 amino acids. The CDR3 reads CASSAVGMNTEAFF. The CDR3 bases are TGTGCCAGCAGCGCGGTGGGGATGAACACTGAAGCTTTCTTT.

The genes are TRBV2 and TRBJ2-3; weak D call: TRBD1 (5 bases). The CDR3 contains 18 residues. The V gene's germline CDR1 is SNHLY and CDR2 FYNNEI. V gave up 11 bases and J gave up 2 bases, with 29 bases separating them. CDR3: CACWAAPGSSTYTDTQYF. CDR3 in DNA: TGTGCCTGCTGGGCCGCCCCAGGGTCTTCAACCTACACAGATACGCAGTATTTT.

This clonotype has just a few counts. J is TRBJ1-5 and V is TRBV20-1, with 10 positions matching TRBD1. This CDR3 has 19 residues. In germline, CDR1 is DFQATT, CDR2 SNEGSKA (reference sequence). The ends lost 0 bases at V and 2 bases at J; junction bases unmatched: 13. The CDR3 nucleotides are TGCAGTGCTAGAGACGGGACAGGGGACCCCGCCGGGGGCAATCAGCCCCAGCATTTT. Translation gives CSARDGTGDPAGGNQPQHF.